The 20 T cell receptor beta chains listed next were all sequenced from one sample in a study of shared clonotypes between healthy human individuals. Sequencing was performed with immunoSEQ multiplex PCR; in TCRdb, only in-frame clones are kept and a portion is missing. The sample holds over a million clones; around 82% are singletons and the top ten take 0.4% to 0.55%. The sample comprised memory CD4+ T cells from PBMCs. The subset was: CD45RA-negative fraction. The source is a man younger than 30 in good health. Some clones in this sample may be carry-over from other donors' samples.

V and J are TRBV28 and TRBJ1-4; D gene unclear. Germline loops: CDR1 MDHEN, CDR2 SYDVKM. CDR3 size: 14 residues. V lost 4 bases and J lost 6, with 12 bases in between. The CDR3 DNA reads TGTGCCAGCAGTTCACCCGGACCTCATGAAAAACTGTTTTTT. Protein sequence: CASSSPGPHEKLFF.

The chain uses TRBV7-9 and TRBJ1-4; TRBD1 is a possible D gene (6 bases). V was cut by 5 bases and J by 8 bases, with 15 bases left in between. The CDR3 extends over 14 amino acids. Germline values: CDR1 SEHNR, CDR2 FQNEAQ (reference sequence). CDR3 sequence: CASSPNRVGEKLFF. The CDR3 DNA reads as TGTGCCAGCAGCCCGAACAGGGTTGGGGAAAAACTGTTTTTT. The full variable domain, in which reference TRBV7-9 and TRBJ1-4 provide the parts outside the CDR3, is DTGVSQNPRHKITKRGQNVTFRCDPISEHNRLYWYRQTLGQGPEFLTYFQNEAQLEKSRLLSDRFSAERPKGSFSTLEIQRTEQGDSAMYLCASSPNRVGEKLFFGSGTQLSVL.

Of note for this clone: This CDR3 is also generated by other DNA sequences in the sample. V usage is TRBV5-1 and J usage is TRBJ2-2; D unclear. Trimming removed 0 bases from V and 5 bases from J, with 8 bases in between. The V gene's germline CDR1 is SGHRS and CDR2 YFSETQ. This CDR3 region has 14 residues. CDR3 sequence: CASSLAGRTGELFF. DNA for the CDR3: TGCGCCAGCAGCTTGGCCGGAAGGACCGGGGAGCTGTTTTTT.

The chain has TRBV6-5 and TRBJ2-1; D remains ambiguous. The CDR3 covers 12 residues. Per germline, CDR1 MNHEY and CDR2 SVGAGI. Trimming pared 7 bases from V and 9 bases from J, leaving 13 bases between. The CDR3 bases are TGTGCCAGCACGGCACGCCCGGGTGAGCAGTTCTTC. This encodes CASTARPGEQFF.

This chain joins TRBV6-1 and TRBJ1-3; 9 positions match TRBD1. CDR3 length: 17 amino acids. V lost 4 bases to trimming and J lost 0 bases; unmatched junction nucleotides: 7. Germline V gene sequence: CDR1 MNHNS, CDR2 SASEGT. In DNA form, the CDR3 reads TGTGCCAGCAGTGCGGGGACAGGGTTCTTCTCTGGAAACACCATATATTTT. It specifies CASSAGTGFFSGNTIYF.

The chain links TRBV7-3 to TRBJ2-2, with 7 bases identical to TRBD2. The V segment lost 6 bases and the J segment 0 bases; nucleotides outside the gene matches: 7. Germline CDR1 is SGHTA and CDR2 is FQGTGA. The CDR3 covers 16 residues. The CDR3 protein is CASSRLAAANTGELFF. CDR3 nucleotide sequence: TGTGCCAGCAGTCGACTAGCTGCCGCGAACACCGGGGAGCTGTTTTTT.

The V and J genes are TRBV27 and TRBJ2-1; 8 nucleotides agree with TRBD2. J gave up 6 bases and V 6 bases, and 7 bases lay outside the gene matches. This CDR3 region has 14 residues. Germline V gives CDR1 MNHEY, CDR2 SMNVEV (reference sequence). The CDR3 DNA reads as TGTGCCAGCAGACAGCGGGAGTTTTTCAATGAGCAGTTCTTC. Encoded protein: CASRQREFFNEQFF.

The rearrangement uses TRBV27 and TRBJ2-5; perhaps TRBD1 as D (6 bases). This CDR3 is 13 amino acids long. Between the trimmed V and J ends, which lost 5 bases and 5 bases, there was a span of 12 bases. Germline-derived CDR1 and CDR2 are MNHEY and SMNVEV (reference sequence). CDR3 nucleotide sequence: TGTGCCAGCAGTCGACAGGCTATGGAGACCCAGTACTTC. It encodes CASSRQAMETQYF.

V is TRBV28 and J is TRBJ2-2; 10 nucleotides align to TRBD1. CDR3 size: 16 residues. The V and J ends lost 2 bases and 7 bases, in that order; junction bases with no gene match: 7. In germline, CDR1 is MDHEN, CDR2 SYDVKM. In DNA, the CDR3 is TGTGCCAGCAGTTTAGGTTCGAGGACAGGGGGCGGGGAGCTGTTTTTT. Protein sequence: CASSLGSRTGGGELFF.

This clone showed up just once. The rearrangement uses TRBV10-1 and TRBJ1-4; 9 bases are shared with TRBD1. The CDR3 consists of 13 residues. From germline, CDR1 is WNHNN and CDR2 SYGVQD (reference sequence). V lost 9 bases and J lost 8; bases outside the gene matches: 7. In DNA, the CDR3 is TGCGCCAGTTTGGGACAGGGAAAAGAAAAACTGTTTTTT. Amino acids: CASLGQGKEKLFF.

V and J are TRBV5-1 and TRBJ2-5; D may be TRBD1 (5 bases). V gave up 1 base and J gave up 2 bases, with 9 bases separating them. The CDR3 loop spans 14 amino acids. Germline CDR1 SGHRS, CDR2 YFSETQ. Written as DNA, the CDR3 is TGCGCCAGCAGCTTGATGTCAGGGCAAGAGACCCAGTACTTC. It encodes CASSLMSGQETQYF.

This chain uses TRBV19 with TRBJ1-5, with 7 bases aligning to TRBD1. V was pared by 3 bases and J by 3 bases, with 5 bases of the junction left unmatched. Germline V gene sequence: CDR1 LNHDA, CDR2 SQIVND (reference sequence). There are 15 residues in the CDR3. The DNA of the CDR3 is TGTGCCAGTAGTATCCTACAGGGGTACAATCAGCCCCAGCATTTT. This translates into CASSILQGYNQPQHF.

The genes are TRBV2 and TRBJ1-2; no clear D gene. The germline V gene encodes CDR1 SNHLY and CDR2 FYNNEI. V lost 4 bases, J lost 4 bases, and 13 bases lay in between. The CDR3 has 14 residues. The CDR3 here is CASSVGRNSYGYTF. In DNA form, the CDR3 reads TGTGCCAGCAGTGTAGGGCGCAATTCCTATGGCTACACCTTC.

The chain employs TRBV4-2 and TRBJ2-2; TRBD2 matches 9 bases. V was pared by 0 bases and J by 4 bases, with 6 bases of the junction left unmatched. Germline V CDR1 and CDR2: LGHNA, YNFKEQ. This CDR3 has 17 residues. The CDR3 reads CASSQDASGRPTGELFF. CDR3 DNA: TGTGCCAGCAGCCAAGACGCCAGCGGGAGGCCCACCGGGGAGCTGTTTTTT.

In its sample, this clone was seen once. The genes are TRBV14 and TRBJ2-1; TRBD2 aligns across 10 bases. The germline V gene encodes CDR1 SGHDN and CDR2 FVKESK. V shed 1 base, J shed 4 bases, and the junction held 7 bases outside the gene matches. The length of the CDR3 is 17 residues. CDR3 in DNA: TGTGCCAGCAGCCAAGGTCGCCTAGCGGGAGCGTACAATGAGCAGTTCTTC. Residues: CASSQGRLAGAYNEQFF.

A single count supports this clone. The chain is built from TRBV28 and TRBJ1-2, with 7 bases identical to TRBD1. Germline V lookup: CDR1 MDHEN, CDR2 SYDVKM. The CDR3 spans 14 residues. V gave up 5 bases and J gave up 6 bases; unmatched junction bases: 9. CDR3 sequence reads: CASSRSRGGDGYTF. CDR3 sequence (DNA): TGTGCCAGCAGTCGGAGCAGGGGGGGAGATGGCTACACCTTC.

In its sample, this clone was seen a few times. The chain combines TRBV5-4 with TRBJ2-1; TRBD2 matches at 15 bases. Germline CDR1 SGHNT, CDR2 YYREEE (reference sequence). With V trimmed by 2 bases and J by 9 bases, 3 bases remained unmatched. The CDR3 consists of 15 residues. CDR3 bases: TGTGCCAGCAGCTTAGGGACTAGCGGGAGGCGTGAGCAGTTCTTC. As protein: CASSLGTSGRREQFF.

The gene calls are TRBV25-1 and TRBJ1-1, with D tentatively TRBD1 (5 bases). Trimming shortened V by 4 bases and J by 0 bases, and 21 bases separated the two germline ends. The germline gives CDR1 MGHDK, CDR2 SYGVNS. The CDR3 contains 18 residues. CDR3 loop: CASSGKLWGSTLNTEAFF. The CDR3, as DNA: TGTGCCAGCAGTGGGAAGTTATGGGGGTCCACATTGAACACTGAAGCTTTCTTT.

This clone was found a few times. V gene TRBV28 combines with J gene TRBJ1-1; possible D gene TRBD1, 6 bases. Germline loops: CDR1 MDHEN, CDR2 SYDVKM. Trimming took off 10 bases at V and 0 bases at J, with 15 bases between the two ends. The CDR3 runs to 14 residues. This CDR3 is CAIVTGQMNTEAFF. CDR3 in DNA: TGTGCCATCGTTACAGGACAGATGAACACTGAAGCTTTCTTT. Full variable domain (missing parts from reference TRBV28 and TRBJ1-1): DVKVTQSSRYLVKRTGEKVFLECVQDMDHENMFWYRQDPGLGLRLIYFSYDVKMKEKGDIPEGYSVSREKKERFSLILESASTNQTSMYLCAIVTGQMNTEAFFGQGTRLTVV.

The gene calls are TRBV5-8 and TRBJ2-3; 8 bases agree with TRBD1. CDR1 and CDR2 (germline): SGHTS, YDEGEE. The V gene end was trimmed by 2 bases and the J gene end by 5 bases; junction bases not matched to a gene: 7. The CDR3 consists of 15 residues. In nucleotides, the CDR3 is TGTGCCAGCAGCTTAGCCAGGGGGCGAGGAGATACGCAGTATTTT. Its translation: CASSLARGRGDTQYF.